Below are 8 T cell receptor beta chains sequenced from a single sample in a study of T cell responses to AZD1222 COVID-19 vaccine. Sequencing used immunoSEQ multiplex PCR; TCRdb keeps in-frame clones, though not all of them. Among 200,000 to 250,000 clones listed, about 92% were seen once. The specimen comprised peripheral blood, sampled on day 0 of MenACWY control vaccination. These receptors all come from an adult in good health.

This rearrangement joins TRBV19 to TRBJ1-4; the match to TRBD1 covers 9 bases. This CDR3 has 14 residues. Germline CDR1 reads LNHDA; CDR2 reads SQIVND (reference sequence). After removal of 8 bases from V and 5 bases from J, the junction contained 6 bases not matched to a gene. In DNA form, the CDR3 reads TGTGCCAGTGCATACAGGGGGCGGAATGAAAAACTGTTTTTT. This codes for CASAYRGRNEKLFF.

This chain links TRBV5-1 with TRBJ1-2; TRBD1 aligns across 12 bases. The CDR3 runs 15 residues. The germline CDR1 and CDR2 sequences are SGHRS and YFSETQ. Trimming cost V 0 bases and J 9 bases; bases outside gene matches: 6. The CDR3 coding sequence is TGCGCCAGCAGCTTGGATGGGACAGGGGGCTTCAGCTACACCTTC. It encodes CASSLDGTGGFSYTF.

The chain couples TRBV29-1 to TRBJ1-1; D is undetermined. Trimming took off 0 bases at V and 5 bases at J, with 4 bases between the two ends. CDR1 and CDR2 from the germline V gene are SQVTM and ANQGSEA. The CDR3 is made up of 11 amino acids. The CDR3 DNA is TGCAGCGTTGAAGAGGGGACTGAAGCTTTCTTT. Translation: CSVEEGTEAFF.

This sequence joins TRBV6-6 and TRBJ2-5, with D possibly TRBD2 on 7 matching bases. CDR1 MNHNY and CDR2 SVGAGI come from the germline V gene (reference sequence). V was trimmed by 2 bases and J by 5 bases, leaving 18 bases between them. The CDR3 sequence is 16 residues long. CDR3 in amino acids: CASSYGGGQGLETQYF. The CDR3 region has the DNA TGTGCCAGCAGTTACGGGGGGGGGCAGGGACTTGAGACCCAGTACTTC.

The chain is built from TRBV6-5 and TRBJ1-6, with unresolved D. CDR3 size: 14 residues. V was clipped by 9 bases and J by 3 bases, with 12 bases between them. Germline CDR1 reads MNHEY; CDR2 reads SVGAGI. The CDR3 sequence: CASWVGSYNSPLHF. The DNA for the CDR3 is TGTGCCAGTTGGGTGGGGAGCTATAATTCACCCCTCCACTTT.

The V call is TRBV7-2, the J call TRBJ2-5; 10 bases line up with TRBD2. Trimming removed 5 bases from V and 5 bases from J; junction bases left unmatched: 8. CDR1 SGHTA and CDR2 FQGNSA come from the germline V gene. The CDR3 is made up of 15 amino acids. The CDR3: CASSPQRGGRETQYF. In DNA, the CDR3 is TGTGCCAGCAGCCCTCAGCGGGGGGGCCGGGAGACCCAGTACTTC.

The chain links TRBV7-2 to TRBJ1-4; 7 nucleotides line up with TRBD1. The length of the CDR3 is 15 residues. Germline loops: CDR1 SGHTA, CDR2 FQGNSA. After removal of 5 bases from V and 8 bases from J, the junction contained 11 bases not matched to a gene. The CDR3 DNA sequence: TGTGCCAGCAGCCCCCGAGGAGGGGGCTTAGAAAAACTGTTTTTT. Its protein is CASSPRGGGLEKLFF.

This chain links TRBV2 with TRBJ1-5; no clear D. Germline V gene lookup returns CDR1 SNHLY and CDR2 FYNNEI. V lost 6 bases and J lost 2, with 14 bases in between. This CDR3 comprises 15 residues. This chain's CDR3 is CASRLDYWGNQPQHF. CDR3 sequence (DNA): TGTGCCAGCAGGTTGGATTACTGGGGCAATCAGCCCCAGCATTTT.